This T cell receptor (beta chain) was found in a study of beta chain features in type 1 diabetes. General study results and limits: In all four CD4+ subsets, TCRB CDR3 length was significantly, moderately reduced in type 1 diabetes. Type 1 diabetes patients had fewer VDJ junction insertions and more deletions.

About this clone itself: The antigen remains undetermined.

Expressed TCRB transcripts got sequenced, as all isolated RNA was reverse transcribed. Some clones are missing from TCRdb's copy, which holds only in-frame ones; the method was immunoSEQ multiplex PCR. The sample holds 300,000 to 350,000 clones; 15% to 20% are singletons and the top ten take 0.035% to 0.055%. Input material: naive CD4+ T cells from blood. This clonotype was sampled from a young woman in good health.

CDR3 sequence reads: CASGLVPHSVNTEAFF. The CDR3, as DNA: TGTGCTAGTGGTTTGGTACCACACAGTGTGAACACTGAAGCTTTCTTT. The chain employs TRBV12-5 and TRBJ1-1; D uncertain. This CDR3 region has 16 residues. Germline V lookup: CDR1 LGHNT, CDR2 FRNRAP. Between the trimmed V and J ends, which lost 0 bases and 0 bases, there was a span of 11 bases. Looking up the rest from reference TRBV12-5 and TRBJ1-1 gives the full variable domain: DARVTQTPRHKVTEMGQEVTMRCQPILGHNTVFWYRQTMMQGLELLAYFRNRAPLDDSGMPKDRFSAEMPDATLATLKIQPSEPRDSAVYFCASGLVPHSVNTEAFFGQGTRLTVV.